This passage covers 20 T cell receptor beta chains from one sample sequenced in a study of shared clonotypes between healthy human individuals. TCRdb keeps only in-frame clones here, not all; method: immunoSEQ multiplex PCR. Of approximately 1,000,000 clones in the sample, 70% to 80% are singletons; the top ten hold approximately 0.52%. The sequencing sample was made of memory CD4+ T cells from PBMCs. The subset: CD45RA-negative fraction. The receptors derive from a man between 18 and 29 years old in good health. Some clones in this sample may be carry-over from other donors' samples.

This chain links TRBV7-9 with TRBJ2-7; no reliable D call. Trimming took 5 bases from V and 2 from J, leaving 28 bases between them. The CDR3 is made up of 19 amino acids. Looked up from germline, CDR1 is SEHNR and CDR2 is FQNEAQ (reference sequence). The DNA for the CDR3 is TGTGCCAGCAGCCCGACGCGGACGGCAATCCGAGGATATACCTACGAGCAGTACTTC. It yields the protein CASSPTRTAIRGYTYEQYF.

The chain has TRBV15 and TRBJ1-5; 8 nucleotides match TRBD1. With 7 bases clipped from V and 3 bases from J, the junction kept 5 bases outside the gene matches. CDR1 and CDR2 from the germline V gene are LNHNV and YYDKDF (reference sequence). The CDR3 sequence is 14 residues long. The chain's CDR3 is CATTDRGDNQPQHF. The CDR3 DNA follows: TGTGCCACCACCGACAGGGGAGACAATCAGCCCCAGCATTTT. Combining the CDR3 with reference TRBV15 and TRBJ1-5 gives the whole variable domain DAMVIQNPRYQVTQFGKPVTLSCSQTLNHNVMYWYQQKSSQAPKLLFHYYDKDFNNEADTPDNFQSRRPNTSFCFLDIRSPGLGDTAMYLCATTDRGDNQPQHFGDGTRLSIL.

The sample holds many counts of this clone. V and J are TRBV10-1 and TRBJ2-1; D is uncertain. V was cut by 4 bases and J by 9 bases, with 4 bases left in between. Germline CDR1 is WNHNN and CDR2 is SYGVQD (reference sequence). This CDR3 spans 10 amino acids. CDR3 loop: CASSVGEQFF. The CDR3 DNA reads as TGCGCCAGCAGTGTGGGTGAGCAGTTCTTC.

The chain recombines TRBV28 with TRBJ1-3, with a possible D match to TRBD1 (5 bases). The CDR3 has 15 residues. The V end lost 5 bases, the J end lost 2 bases, and 13 bases lay between the germline ends. Germline V gene data show CDR1 as MDHEN and CDR2 as SYDVKM. CDR3 DNA: TGTGCCAGCAGTCCTATAGGGACTGCTGGAAACACCATATATTTT. It specifies CASSPIGTAGNTIYF.

V usage is TRBV10-2 and J usage is TRBJ2-5; 7 bases align to TRBD2. Germline V gene lookup returns CDR1 WSHSY and CDR2 SAAADI. The length of the CDR3 is 17 residues. V lost 2 bases and J lost 5; bases outside the gene matches: 14. DNA for the CDR3: TGCGCCAGCAGTGAGAATAGGCCTAGCGGTGGAGGGGAGACCCAGTACTTC. Translated, it gives CASSENRPSGGGETQYF.

This rearrangement joins TRBV7-2 to TRBJ2-3; possible D gene TRBD2, 5 bases. CDR1 SGHTA and CDR2 FQGNSA come from the germline V gene. Trimming removed 1 base from V and 8 bases from J, with 13 bases in between. The CDR3 runs to 14 residues. In DNA, the CDR3 is TGTGCCAGCAGCTTAGAGCGGACTGCGGGTACGCAGTATTTT. It encodes CASSLERTAGTQYF.

The chain employs TRBV4-3 and TRBJ1-1, with 9 bases lining up with TRBD1. The CDR3 has 16 amino acids. The ends lost 4 bases at V and 2 bases at J; junction bases unmatched: 8. Germline loops: CDR1 LGHNA, CDR2 YSLEER. CDR3 DNA: TGCGCCAGCAGCCCCCACCGGGACAGGGCTAACACTGAAGCTTTCTTT. Translation: CASSPHRDRANTEAFF.

CDR3 sequence: CASSPLDRGEETQYF. In DNA form, the CDR3 reads TGTGCCAGCAGTCCTCTCGACAGGGGAGAAGAGACCCAGTACTTC. This sequence joins TRBV28 and TRBJ2-5; 8 bases align to TRBD1. Unmatched junction bases numbered 8, after V lost 5 bases and J lost 3 bases. The germline V gene has CDR1 MDHEN and CDR2 SYDVKM. The CDR3 runs to 15 residues.

The chain uses TRBV5-1 and TRBJ2-3, with D possibly being TRBD2 (5 bases). The germline gives CDR1 SGHRS, CDR2 YFSETQ. This CDR3 is built from 14 residues. Trimming pared 0 bases from V and 8 bases from J, leaving 13 bases between. This CDR3 is CASSLGTAEGTQYF. CDR3 nucleotides: TGCGCCAGCAGCTTGGGGACCGCCGAGGGTACGCAGTATTTT.

A note on this clone: Within the sample, other DNA sequences also encode this same CDR3. This rearrangement joins TRBV7-3 to TRBJ2-3; D perhaps matches TRBD2 (5 bases). The V end lost 5 bases, the J end lost 3 bases, and 6 bases lay between the germline ends. The CDR3 is made up of 12 amino acids. Germline V gene lookup returns CDR1 SGHTA and CDR2 FQGTGA. The CDR3 DNA is TGTGCCAGCAGCCCGGGAACAGATACGCAGTATTTT. Amino acids: CASSPGTDTQYF.

The rearrangement links TRBV10-3 to TRBJ1-5, with D possibly being TRBD1 (5 bases). V lost 7 bases to trimming and J lost 2 bases, with 12 bases between them. Germline-derived CDR1 and CDR2 are ENHRY and SYGVKD. The CDR3 extends over 14 amino acids. The CDR3 nucleotides are TGTGCCATCAATTCTGGGGGTGGCAATCAGCCCCAGCATTTT. It is translated as CAINSGGGNQPQHF.

The chain couples TRBV6-5 to TRBJ1-5, with 9 nucleotides matching TRBD1. Per the germline V gene, CDR1 is MNHEY and CDR2 is SVGAGI. V was clipped by 6 bases and J by 1 base; unmatched bases: 4. This CDR3 region has 15 residues. In DNA form, the CDR3 reads TGTGCCAGCAGATCCGGGACAGGGAGCAATCAGCCCCAGCATTTT. The encoded protein is CASRSGTGSNQPQHF.

The V gene is TRBV6-5, the J gene TRBJ2-3; D is uncertain. CDR1 MNHEY and CDR2 SVGAGI come from the germline V gene. V shed 6 bases and J shed 6 bases, with 10 bases lying between them. This CDR3 has 12 residues. The CDR3 here is CASSSRPDTQYF. The DNA of the CDR3 is TGTGCCAGCAGCTCAAGACCGGATACGCAGTATTTT.

The rearrangement links TRBV28 to TRBJ2-3, with 9 bases matching TRBD1. This CDR3 is built from 16 residues. From germline, CDR1 is MDHEN and CDR2 SYDVKM. Trimming at V came to 6 bases and at J to 5 bases, leaving 12 bases not matched to a gene. For the CDR3, the DNA is TGTGCCAGCAGAAAAACCGGGACAGGGTTCGGAGATACGCAGTATTTT. Residues: CASRKTGTGFGDTQYF.

The chain joins TRBV11-3 to TRBJ2-1; D is undetermined. CDR1 is SGHNT, CDR2 YENEEA, per germline. Trimming cost V 5 bases and J 0 bases, with 11 bases left between them. The CDR3 has 15 residues. The CDR3 protein is CASSPSMGSYNEQFF. Here the CDR3 DNA reads TGTGCCAGCAGCCCTAGTATGGGCTCCTACAATGAGCAGTTCTTC.

The V gene is TRBV5-1, the J gene TRBJ2-3; weak D call: TRBD2 (5 bases). In germline, CDR1 is SGHRS, CDR2 YFSETQ. The germline V and J ends were trimmed by 3 bases and 2 bases, with 16 bases remaining between them. There are 16 residues in the CDR3. The CDR3 protein is CASSWTIGGFTDTQYF. The CDR3 DNA sequence: TGCGCCAGCAGCTGGACGATCGGAGGATTCACAGATACGCAGTATTTT.

This clone has just a few counts. This chain joins TRBV18 and TRBJ2-1; 11 bases are a match to TRBD2. CDR3 length equals 16 residues. V lost 3 bases to trimming and J lost 6 bases; unmatched junction nucleotides: 7. Germline assignment: CDR1 KGHSH and CDR2 LQKENI. Here the CDR3 reads CASSPTGTSGFNEQFF. CDR3 coding DNA: TGTGCCAGCTCACCGACCGGGACTAGCGGATTCAATGAGCAGTTCTTC.

V and J are TRBV11-2 and TRBJ2-2; 9 bases align to TRBD1. The CDR3 sequence is 14 residues long. Germline values: CDR1 SGHAT, CDR2 FQNNGV. V shed 5 bases, J shed 5 bases, and the junction held 3 bases outside the gene matches. This CDR3 reads CASSRTGATGELFF. As DNA, the CDR3 is TGTGCCAGCAGCAGGACAGGGGCTACCGGGGAGCTGTTTTTT.

The chain uses TRBV5-6 and TRBJ1-1; D unresolved. This CDR3 spans 12 amino acids. Per the germline V gene, CDR1 is SGHDT and CDR2 is YYEEEE. The V end lost 4 bases, the J end lost 3 bases, and 7 bases lay between the germline ends. This CDR3 is CASSPGHTEAFF. In DNA form, the CDR3 reads TGTGCCAGCAGCCCTGGACACACTGAAGCTTTCTTT.

The J gene is TRBJ2-5, the V gene TRBV5-4; 10 bases are a match to TRBD2. The CDR3 runs 16 residues. V lost 4 bases to trimming and J lost 4 bases; unmatched junction nucleotides: 10. Germline V gene sequence: CDR1 SGHNT, CDR2 YYREEE (reference sequence). In DNA, the CDR3 is TGTGCCAGCAGCCGAGATAGCGGGAGGCCGGGAGAGACCCAGTACTTC. It yields the protein CASSRDSGRPGETQYF.